Shown below are 8 T cell receptor beta chains from a single sample sequenced in a study of a mutant IDH1 vaccine in newly diagnosed glioma. Time point described: week 35, safety follow-up. Every vaccination contained 300 ug of the mutant IDH1 20-mer peptide and was paired with topical imiquimod. Generated by immunoSEQ multiplex PCR, the TCRdb table keeps only in-frame clones and is missing some. The data contain about 40,000 clones, 83% of them seen just once; the ten biggest clones take up about 4.6%. Their cognate antigens are unknown. Sequenced here: PBMCs, sampled from a glioma patient whose treatment included an IDH1 peptide vaccine. These receptors came from a woman aged 50 to 60 with glioma.

The V gene is TRBV27, the J gene TRBJ1-1, with a tentative D call TRBD1 (5 bases). Germline V gene lookup returns CDR1 MNHEY and CDR2 SMNVEV (reference sequence). V was cut by 8 bases and J by 5 bases, with 12 bases left in between. This CDR3 spans 12 amino acids. The DNA of the CDR3 is TGTGCCAGCTGGGGCTGGGGTACTGAAGCTTTCTTT. It translates to CASWGWGTEAFF.

The genes are TRBV18 and TRBJ2-5, with 8 bases aligning to TRBD1. Trimming took 6 bases from V and 5 from J; bases not matched to a gene: 14. Germline loops: CDR1 KGHSH, CDR2 LQKENI. CDR3 length equals 16 residues. The CDR3 nucleotides are TGTGCCAGCTCTCTCCGAATTGGACAGGGACTGGAGACCCAGTACTTC. It translates to CASSLRIGQGLETQYF.

The gene calls are TRBV29-1 and TRBJ2-5; 9 bases are a match to TRBD1. Germline values: CDR1 SQVTM, CDR2 ANQGSEA. The trim removed 4 bases at V and 0 bases at J, leaving 12 bases unmatched. The CDR3 totals 17 residues. CDR3: CSVAPGQGIGYQETQYF. The DNA of the CDR3 is TGCAGCGTTGCTCCGGGACAGGGAATCGGGTACCAAGAGACCCAGTACTTC.

V usage is TRBV19 and J usage is TRBJ2-5; D not resolved. Trimming removed 5 bases from V and 6 bases from J, with 16 bases in between. There are 14 residues in the CDR3. Germline lookup yields CDR1 LNHDA and CDR2 SQIVND (reference sequence). CDR3 DNA: TGTGCCAGTAGTTTCGGTCTCCTAGGACAGACCCAGTACTTC. It is translated as CASSFGLLGQTQYF.

The V and J genes are TRBV4-1 and TRBJ2-7; the match to TRBD2 covers 7 bases. The CDR3 runs 15 residues. The V and J ends lost 2 bases and 2 bases, in that order; junction bases with no gene match: 6. Per germline, CDR1 MGHRA and CDR2 YSYEKL. CDR3 DNA sequence: TGCGCCAGCAGCCAAATCGCCGGGGGGACCTACGAGCAGTACTTC. Translated, it gives CASSQIAGGTYEQYF.

The V and J genes are TRBV5-1 and TRBJ2-5; 9 bases agree with TRBD2. The CDR3 has 17 amino acids. The germline gives CDR1 SGHRS, CDR2 YFSETQ. J lost 5 bases, V lost 4 bases, and 15 bases had no gene match. The CDR3: CASSVTLAGRRFETQYF. In nucleotides, the CDR3 is TGCGCCAGCAGCGTCACTCTAGCGGGGCGCCGATTTGAGACCCAGTACTTC.

This clone was detected once. The rearrangement joins TRBV14 to TRBJ2-7, with unresolved D. Per the germline V gene, CDR1 is SGHDN and CDR2 is FVKESK. This CDR3 has 15 residues. The V gene lost 0 bases and the J gene lost 0 bases, with 9 bases spanning the gap. DNA of the CDR3: TGTGCCAGCAGCCAAGACCCAGAGAGCTCCTACGAGCAGTACTTC. Protein: CASSQDPESSYEQYF.

This clone turned up a few times. The rearrangement links TRBV7-2 to TRBJ2-1; 8 bases align to TRBD1. The ends lost 4 bases at V and 4 bases at J; junction bases unmatched: 6. Germline V CDR1 and CDR2: SGHTA, FQGNSA. The CDR3 length is 15 residues. CDR3 coding DNA: TGTGCCAGCAGCTCGACAGGGGTGGTATACAATGAGCAGTTCTTC. Translating it yields CASSSTGVVYNEQFF.